This record looks at one T cell receptor (beta chain) sequence and its context. Its matching antigen is unknown. This specimen comes from a study of OX40 agonist ivuxolimab in advanced cancers. Study-level findings and limits: Expanded clones tended on average to be more numerous among CD8+ T cells than CD4+. Antigen specificity of clonally expanded peripheral T cells was not established.

Assay used: immunoSEQ multiplex PCR; TCRdb lists only in-frame clones, some missing. The table has roughly 80,000 clones, 85% to 95% seen once. CDR3 length: 12 amino acids. Germline CDR1 MNHNS, CDR2 SASEGT. V dropped 7 bases and J dropped 9 bases, with 13 bases sitting between them. The material sequenced was CD4+ or CD8+ T cells sorted from blood, taken in a trial of the OX40 agonist ivuxolimab. The receptor comes from an adult with an advanced solid tumor such as melanoma, head and neck, liver or kidney cancer. The chain recombines TRBV6-1 with TRBJ1-5; D possibly corresponds to TRBD1 (5 bases). CDR3 protein: CASTPRDGPQHF. The CDR3 DNA sequence: TGTGCCAGCACCCCTCGGGACGGGCCCCAGCATTTT.